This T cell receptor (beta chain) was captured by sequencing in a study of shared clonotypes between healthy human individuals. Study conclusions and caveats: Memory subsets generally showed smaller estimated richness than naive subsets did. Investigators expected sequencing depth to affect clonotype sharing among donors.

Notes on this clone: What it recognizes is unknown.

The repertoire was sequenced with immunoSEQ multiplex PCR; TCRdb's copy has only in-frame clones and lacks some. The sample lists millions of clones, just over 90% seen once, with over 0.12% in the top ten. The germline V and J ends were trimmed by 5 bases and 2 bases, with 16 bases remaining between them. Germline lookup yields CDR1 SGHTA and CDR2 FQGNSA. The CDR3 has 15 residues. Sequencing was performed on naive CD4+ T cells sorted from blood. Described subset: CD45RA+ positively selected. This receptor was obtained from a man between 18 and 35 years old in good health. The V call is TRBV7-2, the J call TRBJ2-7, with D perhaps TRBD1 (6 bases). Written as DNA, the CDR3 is TGTGCCAGCAGCCGAAGGGGGTCAGCTACCTACGAGCAGTACTTC. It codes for CASSRRGSATYEQYF. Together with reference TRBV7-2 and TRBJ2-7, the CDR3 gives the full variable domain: GAGVSQSPSNKVTEKGKDVELRCDPISGHTALYWYRQSLGQGLEFLIYFQGNSAPDKSGLPSDRFSAERTGGSVSTLTIQRTQQEDSAVYLCASSRRGSATYEQYFGPGTRLTVT.